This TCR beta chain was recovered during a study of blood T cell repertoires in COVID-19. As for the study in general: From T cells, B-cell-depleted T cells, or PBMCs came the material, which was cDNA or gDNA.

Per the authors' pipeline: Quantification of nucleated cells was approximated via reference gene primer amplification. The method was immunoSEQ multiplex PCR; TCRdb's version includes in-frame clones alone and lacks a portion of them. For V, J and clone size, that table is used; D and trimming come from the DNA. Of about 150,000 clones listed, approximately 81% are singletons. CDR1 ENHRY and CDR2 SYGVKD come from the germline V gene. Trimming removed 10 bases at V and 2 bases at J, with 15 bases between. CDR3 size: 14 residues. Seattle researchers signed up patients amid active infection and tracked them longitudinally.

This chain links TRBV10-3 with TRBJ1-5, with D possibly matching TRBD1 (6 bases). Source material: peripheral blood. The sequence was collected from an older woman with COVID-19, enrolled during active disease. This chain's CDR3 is CATSGRGGNQPQHF. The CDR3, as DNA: TGTGCCACCTCGGGGAGGGGGGGCAATCAGCCCCAGCATTTT.